The 8 T cell receptor beta chains below come from one sample, sequenced in a study of shared clonotypes between healthy human individuals. The repertoire was sequenced with immunoSEQ multiplex PCR; TCRdb's copy has only in-frame clones and lacks some. The sample records some 2 million clones, roughly 96% being singletons. The sequenced sample consisted of naive CD4+ T cells sorted from blood. Specified subset: CD45RA+ positively selected. The receptors were sampled from a man between 18 and 29 years old in good health.

This chain's CDR3 is CASSRMGAPSLAKNIQYF. The CDR3 region has the DNA TGTGCCAGCAGCCGAATGGGTGCCCCCTCACTAGCCAAAAACATTCAGTACTTC. The gene calls are TRBV7-2 and TRBJ2-4; D remains unclear. Per germline, CDR1 SGHTA and CDR2 FQGNSA. The CDR3 length is 18 residues. V lost 5 bases and J lost 0, with 20 bases in between. Combining the CDR3 with reference TRBV7-2 and TRBJ2-4 gives the whole variable domain GAGVSQSPSNKVTEKGKDVELRCDPISGHTALYWYRQSLGQGLEFLIYFQGNSAPDKSGLPSDRFSAERTGGSVSTLTIQRTQQEDSAVYLCASSRMGAPSLAKNIQYFGAGTRLSVL.

The rearrangement joins TRBV6-5 to TRBJ1-6; 9 nucleotides match TRBD1. Trimming at V came to 4 bases and at J to 9 bases, leaving 7 bases not matched to a gene. Germline loops: CDR1 MNHEY, CDR2 SVGAGI. The CDR3 has 15 amino acids. As DNA, the CDR3 is TGTGCCAGCAGTTTAAACCGGGACAGGGCTTCACCCCTCCACTTT. Protein sequence: CASSLNRDRASPLHF.

The chain recombines TRBV28 with TRBJ1-4; 9 positions agree with TRBD1. J was trimmed by 7 bases and V by 6 bases; bases with no gene match: 9. Germline CDR1 is MDHEN and CDR2 is SYDVKM. The CDR3 consists of 15 residues. CDR3 loop: CASSPETGGGEKLFF. CDR3 bases: TGTGCCAGCAGCCCTGAGACAGGGGGTGGTGAAAAACTGTTTTTT. The full variable domain, in which reference TRBV28 and TRBJ1-4 provide the parts outside the CDR3, is DVKVTQSSRYLVKRTGEKVFLECVQDMDHENMFWYRQDPGLGLRLIYFSYDVKMKEKGDIPEGYSVSREKKERFSLILESASTNQTSMYLCASSPETGGGEKLFFGSGTQLSVL.

The chain couples TRBV5-4 to TRBJ2-1; 10 nucleotides agree with TRBD2. The length of the CDR3 is 13 residues. Trimming at V came to 1 base and at J to 16 bases, leaving 8 bases not matched to a gene. Germline-derived CDR1 and CDR2 are SGHNT and YYREEE (reference sequence). The CDR3 region has the DNA TGTGCCAGCAGCTTGACCGAAAGCGGGAGGGAATTCTTC. Encoded protein: CASSLTESGREFF.

The gene calls are TRBV6-1 and TRBJ1-2; 9 bases match TRBD1. The CDR3 extends over 15 amino acids. V dropped 6 bases and J dropped 2; count of bases not matched to a gene: 7. CDR1 MNHNS and CDR2 SASEGT come from the germline V gene. This chain's CDR3 is CASRDTGTGNYGYTF. DNA for the CDR3: TGTGCCAGCAGGGATACCGGGACAGGGAACTATGGCTACACCTTC.

This chain links TRBV6-5 with TRBJ2-7; 8 bases match TRBD1. The CDR3 is 14 amino acids. The junction had 9 bases not matched to a gene; V was cut back by 5 bases and J by 6 bases. Germline CDR1 and CDR2: MNHEY and SVGAGI. CDR3 residues: CASSRLGQGSEQYF. The CDR3 bases are TGTGCCAGCAGTCGACTCGGACAGGGCTCCGAGCAGTACTTC.

The V and J genes are TRBV5-6 and TRBJ1-1; D might be TRBD1 (5 bases). The length of the CDR3 is 14 residues. V lost 3 bases, J lost 3 bases, and 12 bases lay in between. Germline V gene lookup returns CDR1 SGHDT and CDR2 YYEEEE. CDR3 sequence reads: CASSWRGMDTEAFF. Written as DNA, the CDR3 is TGTGCCAGCAGCTGGCGGGGCATGGACACTGAAGCTTTCTTT.

The J gene is TRBJ2-5, the V gene TRBV19; TRBD2 matches at 8 bases. J was trimmed by 0 bases and V by 4 bases; bases with no gene match: 10. The CDR3 runs 17 residues. The germline CDR1 and CDR2 sequences are LNHDA and SQIVND (reference sequence). Written as DNA, the CDR3 is TGTGCCAGTAGTAGCCCTAGGCGGGGGGCTTACCAAGAGACCCAGTACTTC. Translation: CASSSPRRGAYQETQYF.